Listed below are T cell receptor beta chains from one sample, sequenced in a study of beta chain features in type 1 diabetes. TCRdb's copy holds only in-frame clones and misses some; the assay was immunoSEQ multiplex PCR. In the table there are almost 350,000 clones, around 9.3% of which are singletons. Sequencing input: central memory CD4+ T cells from blood. Receptor source: a man aged 30 to 39 with type 1 diabetes. CDR3s include the opening cysteine and the closing phenylalanine or tryptophan. The order of the fields is V gene, clone size, J gene, CDR3 length, D gene, CDR3 DNA, CDR3 protein. The D gene is left open where the match is weak. Part of the rows lack a size; the others show once, few, many or a class for expanded clones.

V gene: TRBV16
clone size: .
J gene: TRBJ2-5
CDR3 length: 12
D gene: .
CDR3 DNA: TGTGCCAGCAGCCGTGACCAAGAGACCCAGTACTTC
CDR3 protein: CASSRDQETQYF

V gene: TRBV5-1
clone size: few
J gene: TRBJ1-2
CDR3 length: 12
D gene: .
CDR3 DNA: TGCGCCAGCAGCTTCGGGGAGGGTGGCTACACCTTC
CDR3 protein: CASSFGEGGYTF

V gene: TRBV5-5
clone size: few
J gene: TRBJ1-6
CDR3 length: 12
D gene: .
CDR3 DNA: TGTGCCAGCAGCCTGGAACCCGGGCCCCTCCACTTT
CDR3 protein: CASSLEPGPLHF

V gene: TRBV4-3
clone size: .
J gene: TRBJ2-2
CDR3 length: 14
D gene: .
CDR3 DNA: TGCGCCAGCAACACAGGGTTGAGGACCGGGGAGCTGTTTTTT
CDR3 protein: CASNTGLRTGELFF

V gene: TRBV10-1
clone size: .
J gene: TRBJ2-4
CDR3 length: 13
D gene: .
CDR3 DNA: TGCGCCAGCGCTCCCTCCGGGGGAAACATTCAGTACTTC
CDR3 protein: CASAPSGGNIQYF

V gene: TRBV30
clone size: .
J gene: TRBJ2-2
CDR3 length: 12
D gene: .
CDR3 DNA: TGTGCCTGGAGTCGAAAATTCGGGGAGCTGTTTTTT
CDR3 protein: CAWSRKFGELFF

V gene: TRBV18
clone size: .
J gene: TRBJ1-6
CDR3 length: 15
D gene: TRBD1
CDR3 DNA: TGTGCCAGCTCAGAACTGGGGACAGGGAATTCACCCCTCCACTTT
CDR3 protein: CASSELGTGNSPLHF

V gene: TRBV30
clone size: .
J gene: TRBJ2-5
CDR3 length: 12
D gene: .
CDR3 DNA: TGTGCCTGGAGTGAGGGTAGAGAGACCCAGTACTTC
CDR3 protein: CAWSEGRETQYF

V gene: TRBV7-2
clone size: .
J gene: TRBJ2-5
CDR3 length: 16
D gene: .
CDR3 DNA: TGTGCCAGCAGCTTAGAGCCCCAGGGCCTAGGGGAGACCCAGTACTTC
CDR3 protein: CASSLEPQGLGETQYF

V gene: TRBV7-2
clone size: .
J gene: TRBJ2-3
CDR3 length: 12
D gene: .
CDR3 DNA: TGTGCCAGCAGCTGGGCCGCAGATACGCAGTATTTT
CDR3 protein: CASSWAADTQYF

V gene: TRBV6-1
clone size: few
J gene: TRBJ1-5
CDR3 length: 15
D gene: TRBD1
CDR3 DNA: TGTGCCAGCGGGACAGGGGGTTTGGGGCATCAGCCCCAGCATTTT
CDR3 protein: CASGTGGLGHQPQHF

V gene: TRBV3-1/TRBV3-2
clone size: .
J gene: TRBJ1-1
CDR3 length: 9
D gene: .
CDR3 DNA: TGTGCCAGCGAGGGAGAAGCTTTCTTT
CDR3 protein: CASEGEAFF

V gene: TRBV5-1
clone size: .
J gene: TRBJ2-3
CDR3 length: 15
D gene: TRBD2
CDR3 DNA: TGCGCCAGCAGCATGACTAGCGGGGGGACAGATACGCAGTATTTT
CDR3 protein: CASSMTSGGTDTQYF

V gene: TRBV4-3
clone size: .
J gene: TRBJ2-7
CDR3 length: 15
D gene: .
CDR3 DNA: TGCGCCAGCAGCCAAGATTGGCAGGGGCGTTACGAGCAGTACTTC
CDR3 protein: CASSQDWQGRYEQYF

V gene: TRBV27
clone size: .
J gene: TRBJ1-2
CDR3 length: 17
D gene: TRBD1
CDR3 DNA: TGTGCCAGCAGTCCTGGGACAGGGCTCTATGGCTACACCTACTACACCTTC
CDR3 protein: CASSPGTGLYGYTYYTF

V gene: TRBV30
clone size: few
J gene: TRBJ2-7
CDR3 length: 12
D gene: .
CDR3 DNA: TGTGCCTGGTCTCCAGAGAAGTACGAGCAGTACTTC
CDR3 protein: CAWSPEKYEQYF

V gene: TRBV4-3
clone size: .
J gene: TRBJ2-5
CDR3 length: 15
D gene: .
CDR3 DNA: TGCGCCAGCAGCCAAGCCGGGACAAACCAAGAGACCCAGTACTTC
CDR3 protein: CASSQAGTNQETQYF

V gene: TRBV6-6
clone size: .
J gene: TRBJ2-1
CDR3 length: 15
D gene: .
CDR3 DNA: TGTGCCAGCAGGCAAGGTCGAAACCCGGGAAATGAGCAGTTCTTC
CDR3 protein: CASRQGRNPGNEQFF

V gene: TRBV29-1
clone size: .
J gene: TRBJ1-2
CDR3 length: 15
D gene: .
CDR3 DNA: TGCAGCGTCTACGCCCTCGTTACGTCAGGCGATGGCTACACCTTC
CDR3 protein: CSVYALVTSGDGYTF

V gene: TRBV7-2
clone size: many
J gene: TRBJ2-1
CDR3 length: 16
D gene: TRBD2
CDR3 DNA: TGTGCCAGCACCTCCTCGTTTAGCGGGCTTTACAATGAGCAGTTCTTC
CDR3 protein: CASTSSFSGLYNEQFF

V gene: TRBV4-1
clone size: .
J gene: TRBJ1-1
CDR3 length: 13
D gene: .
CDR3 DNA: TGCGCCAGCAGCCAAGACGAGAACACTGAAGCTTTCTTT
CDR3 protein: CASSQDENTEAFF

V gene: TRBV5-6
clone size: few
J gene: TRBJ2-7
CDR3 length: 15
D gene: TRBD1
CDR3 DNA: TGTGCCAGCAGGACTCAGGGGGCCGGCTCCTACGAGCAGTACTTC
CDR3 protein: CASRTQGAGSYEQYF

V gene: TRBV5-1
clone size: few
J gene: TRBJ2-1
CDR3 length: 14
D gene: TRBD1
CDR3 DNA: TGCGCCAGCCGCCGGGACAGAGACTACAATGAGCAGTTCTTC
CDR3 protein: CASRRDRDYNEQFF

V gene: TRBV20-1
clone size: .
J gene: TRBJ1-1
CDR3 length: 11
D gene: .
CDR3 DNA: TGCAGTGCTTTGCGGCACACTGAAGCTTTCTTT
CDR3 protein: CSALRHTEAFF

V gene: TRBV6-5
clone size: .
J gene: TRBJ2-7
CDR3 length: 12
D gene: .
CDR3 DNA: TGTGCCAGCAGTTTGGAGGACTACGAGCAGTACTTC
CDR3 protein: CASSLEDYEQYF

V gene: TRBV4-1
clone size: .
J gene: TRBJ2-6
CDR3 length: 16
D gene: .
CDR3 DNA: TGCGCCAGCAGCCAGGACGGGAGCTCTGGGGCCAACGTCCTGACTTTC
CDR3 protein: CASSQDGSSGANVLTF

V gene: TRBV7-6
clone size: .
J gene: TRBJ2-2
CDR3 length: 13
D gene: .
CDR3 DNA: TGTGCCAGCAGCTCAGGGAACACCGGGGAGCTGTTTTTT
CDR3 protein: CASSSGNTGELFF

V gene: TRBV7-2
clone size: .
J gene: TRBJ2-1
CDR3 length: 12
D gene: TRBD2
CDR3 DNA: TGTGCCAGCAGCCCTAGCGGAGTTGAGCAGTTCTTC
CDR3 protein: CASSPSGVEQFF

V gene: TRBV7-2
clone size: .
J gene: TRBJ1-6
CDR3 length: 14
D gene: TRBD1
CDR3 DNA: TGTGCCAGCAGCGAGGGACAGGGACATTCACCCCTCCACTTT
CDR3 protein: CASSEGQGHSPLHF

V gene: TRBV6-1
clone size: .
J gene: TRBJ2-5
CDR3 length: 11
D gene: .
CDR3 DNA: TGTGCCAGCAGTTCTCGGGAGACCCAGTACTTC
CDR3 protein: CASSSRETQYF

V gene: TRBV14
clone size: many
J gene: TRBJ2-1
CDR3 length: 14
D gene: .
CDR3 DNA: TGTGCCAGCAGCCCCCTGTACGTCGGAGGGAAGCAGTTCTTC
CDR3 protein: CASSPLYVGGKQFF

V gene: TRBV7-9
clone size: many
J gene: TRBJ2-5
CDR3 length: 14
D gene: .
CDR3 DNA: TGTGCCAGCAGCCCAGGGACACGTGGAGAGACCCAGTACTTC
CDR3 protein: CASSPGTRGETQYF

V gene: TRBV7-2
clone size: once
J gene: TRBJ2-7
CDR3 length: 15
D gene: .
CDR3 DNA: TGTGCCAGCAGCCTAGGTCCGAATCGGGCTTACGAGCAGTACTTC
CDR3 protein: CASSLGPNRAYEQYF

V gene: TRBV25-1
clone size: .
J gene: TRBJ2-3
CDR3 length: 16
D gene: TRBD2
CDR3 DNA: TGTGCCAGCAGTGCGGGACTAGCGGGGGTTTTAGATACGCAGTATTTT
CDR3 protein: CASSAGLAGVLDTQYF

V gene: TRBV10-1
clone size: .
J gene: TRBJ2-7
CDR3 length: 11
D gene: .
CDR3 DNA: TGCGCCAGCAGTGCGACCTACGAGCAGTACTTC
CDR3 protein: CASSATYEQYF

V gene: TRBV29-1
clone size: few
J gene: TRBJ2-1
CDR3 length: 16
D gene: .
CDR3 DNA: TGCAGCGTTGATCTGGTGGGGGCCGCGTCGTCATATGAGCAGTTCTTC
CDR3 protein: CSVDLVGAASSYEQFF

V gene: TRBV7-2
clone size: few
J gene: TRBJ1-1
CDR3 length: 12
D gene: TRBD1
CDR3 DNA: TGTGCCAGCAGCCGGACAGGGCCCCCAGCTTTCTTT
CDR3 protein: CASSRTGPPAFF

V gene: TRBV9
clone size: .
J gene: TRBJ2-3
CDR3 length: 15
D gene: .
CDR3 DNA: TGTGCCAGCAGCGTAGAACCCTTTGGGGCAGATACGCAGTATTTT
CDR3 protein: CASSVEPFGADTQYF

V gene: TRBV28
clone size: few
J gene: TRBJ2-2
CDR3 length: 11
D gene: .
CDR3 DNA: TGTGCCAGCAGTTACACCGGGGAGCTGTTTTTT
CDR3 protein: CASSYTGELFF

V gene: TRBV11-3
clone size: few
J gene: TRBJ2-1
CDR3 length: 17
D gene: TRBD2
CDR3 DNA: TGTGCCAGCAGCTTGTCGGGACTACCCATTTACTACAATGAGCAGTTCTTC
CDR3 protein: CASSLSGLPIYYNEQFF

V gene: TRBV6-1
clone size: few
J gene: TRBJ2-3
CDR3 length: 13
D gene: TRBD2
CDR3 DNA: TGTGCCAGCACCGGGGGGGCCCGGGATACGCAGTATTTT
CDR3 protein: CASTGGARDTQYF

V gene: TRBV30
clone size: .
J gene: TRBJ1-6
CDR3 length: 16
D gene: .
CDR3 DNA: TGTGCCTGGAGTAATAAGGGGACGAGGGGGAATTCACCCCTCCACTTT
CDR3 protein: CAWSNKGTRGNSPLHF

V gene: TRBV18
clone size: few
J gene: TRBJ2-5
CDR3 length: 13
D gene: .
CDR3 DNA: TGTGCCAGCTCACCCAGAAGCGGAGAGACCCAGTACTTC
CDR3 protein: CASSPRSGETQYF

V gene: TRBV6-1
clone size: .
J gene: TRBJ2-7
CDR3 length: 14
D gene: TRBD1
CDR3 DNA: TGTGCCAGCAGTGGACAGGGGGTGTCCTACGAGCAGTACTTC
CDR3 protein: CASSGQGVSYEQYF

V gene: TRBV28
clone size: .
J gene: TRBJ2-4
CDR3 length: 13
D gene: .
CDR3 DNA: TGTGCCAGCACCCTGCCAGGGGGGCCCATTCAGTACTTC
CDR3 protein: CASTLPGGPIQYF

V gene: TRBV7-8
clone size: .
J gene: TRBJ2-5
CDR3 length: 15
D gene: TRBD2
CDR3 DNA: TGTGCCAGCAGCCCCCGGGTGCTAGCGGGGAATACCCAGTACTTC
CDR3 protein: CASSPRVLAGNTQYF

V gene: TRBV18
clone size: .
J gene: TRBJ2-7
CDR3 length: 17
D gene: .
CDR3 DNA: TGTGCCAGCTCACCAGACTCTCTAATTGGGCTGACCTACGAGCAGTACTTC
CDR3 protein: CASSPDSLIGLTYEQYF

V gene: TRBV7-9
clone size: .
J gene: TRBJ2-5
CDR3 length: 14
D gene: .
CDR3 DNA: TGTGCCAGCAGCTTAGGGTCAGGGTTGGAGACCCAGTACTTC
CDR3 protein: CASSLGSGLETQYF

V gene: TRBV7-2
clone size: .
J gene: TRBJ1-1
CDR3 length: 14
D gene: .
CDR3 DNA: TGTGCCAGCAGCTTACTCCGAGGAAACACTGAAGCTTTCTTT
CDR3 protein: CASSLLRGNTEAFF